This entry concerns a single TCR beta chain. There is no known antigen for this receptor. Qualities for individual bases were not recorded, and no much larger clone is one base off. The CDR3 covers 13 residues, taking in both the cysteine and the phenylalanine. CDR3 DNA only is kept here, 39 bases in frame from base 1. Relative to germline, V is 5 bases shorter and J is 7 bases shorter, with 11 bases between their ends. Looking up the germline V gene yields CDR1 SGHTA and CDR2 FQGTGA. The collaborating institutions used their own protocols to collect whole blood in K2EDTA tubes. Collaborator samples were shipped for TCRbeta analysis as frozen whole blood, isolated PBMCs, or DNA extracted from either sample type. This specimen comes from a study of blood T cell repertoires in COVID-19 (TCRdb year 2020). About the study as a whole: Samples from collaborators originated in the United States, Italy and Spain and spanned both the acute and convalescent phases of COVID-19. The prospective study material was composed of cDNA or gDNA derived from T cells, B-cell-depleted T cells, or PBMCs. Deeply sampled blood TCRbeta repertoires from subjects exposed to, actively infected with, or recovered from COVID-19 were included in the dataset. Samples came from the ongoing ImmuneRACE study (first 160 participants) plus 1,254 subjects from 6 global collaborators. A de-identified subject ID, COVID-19 status, age in years and sex were almost always included in the sample metadata. The repertoires were made available in a free public database intended to serve as a resource for research on the immune response to SARS-CoV-2. Where available, HLA class I and class II types were taken from metadata supplied by the sample provider and were not determined by assay-based typing. What the work shows at the level of the full study, not this receptor alone: The amount of clinical and demographic metadata varied by source and participant and was provided uncurated.

TCRbeta CDR3 regions were amplified from genomic DNA by means of the immunoSEQ Assay, a bias-controlled multiplex PCR. The study's processing was this. Within the assay, amplification of reference gene primers was used to estimate how many nucleated cells each sample contained. To quantify the absolute abundance of each unique TCRbeta CDR3 rearrangement, sequence reads were collapsed and filtered. For each sample, productive Simpson clonality was calculated as the square root of Simpson's diversity index across productive rearrangements. Sourced from immuneACCESS, this table was stored by TCRdb with only in-frame sequences that have V and J called. A share of the clones is absent; for the studies checked, an unresolved V gene accounts for under half, and the remainder has no known explanation. The V and J calls and clone size come from that table; D and trimming were worked out from the DNA. Across this sample there are some 70,000 clones, with around 88% seen only once. The ten largest make up roughly 6.7% of the sample.

Material: peripheral blood. The TCR comes from a woman between 70 and 85 years old with acute or convalescent COVID-19. The sequence is built from TRBV7-3 and TRBJ2-2; perhaps TRBD2 is the D gene, with 6 bases matching. This receptor carries the CDR3 CASSGRLGGELFF. The DNA sequence follows: TGTGCCAGCAGCGGTCGACTAGGCGGGGAGCTGTTTTTT.